This T cell receptor beta chain was identified during a study of T cell changes during pregnancy in multiple sclerosis (dated by TCRdb to the late 2010s). About the investigation overall: In women with multiple sclerosis, the researchers looked at how the T cell repertoire shifted as pregnancy progressed.

With respect to this clone: Its recognized antigen is unknown. Base quality data are lacking; no much larger clone is found one base away.

The CDR3 spans 16 residues, from the cysteine through the phenylalanine. Only CDR3 DNA is held: 48 bases, read in frame from base 1. Looking up the germline V gene yields CDR1 MDHEN and CDR2 SYDVKM. Deletion took 6 bases off V and 0 bases off J, with a span of 17 bases between the germline ends. The library was built by means of the immunoSEQ multiplex PCR assay. TCRdb's version of the immuneACCESS table is confined to in-frame rearrangements and falls short of the full clone set. An unresolved V gene accounts for under half of the shortfall where checked; the remainder is of unknown origin. This sample holds over 55,000 clones; roughly 94% were observed only once. The ten top clones hold about 3% of the sample.

This clonotype was sampled from a female donor with multiple sclerosis, enrolled in a pregnancy study. The rearrangement joined TRBV28 to TRBJ1-2; the D region possibly corresponds to TRBD1 (6 bases align). The sequenced sample was CD8+ T cells from peripheral blood mononuclear cells, obtained in the third trimester of pregnancy. For the CDR3, the sequence is CASSLGGGPSNYGYTF. The nucleotide sequence is TGTGCCAGCAGCCTAGGGGGGGGGCCCTCTAACTATGGCTACACCTTC.